The text below deals with one T cell receptor (beta chain). The V gene lost 2 bases and the J gene lost 4 bases, with 9 bases spanning the gap. This CDR3 is 14 amino acids long. The germline CDR1 and CDR2 sequences are MGHRA and YSYEKL. TCRdb keeps only in-frame clones here, not all; method: immunoSEQ multiplex PCR. The data hold more than 150,000 clones, with approximately 88% observed a single time. The data originate from a study of blood T cell repertoires in COVID-19. Study as a whole: From T cells, B-cell-depleted T cells, or PBMCs came the material, which was cDNA or gDNA.

This clonotype was obtained from a woman aged 55-75 years who had recovered from COVID-19. The sequenced material came from PBMCs or T cells enriched from blood (not recorded which). The chain is built from TRBV4-1 and TRBJ1-3, with D unresolved. DNA for the CDR3: TGCGCCAGCAGCCAACCGACGGAGGGAAACACCATATATTTT. This gives the protein CASSQPTEGNTIYF.